A single sample gave rise to the 30 T cell receptor beta chains below, sequenced in a study of beta chain features in type 1 diabetes. The study reverse transcribed the entire isolated RNA, so it sequenced expressed TCRB transcripts. Assay: immunoSEQ multiplex PCR; the TCRdb copy retains only in-frame clones and omits some. The sample records about 350,000 clones, about 18% being singletons. Material: naive CD4+ T cells from blood. The receptors here all came from a woman between 18 and 29 years old in good health.

The chain employs TRBV18 and TRBJ2-1, with 10 bases matching TRBD2. V shed 0 bases and J 9 bases; nucleotides not matched to a gene: 17. The CDR3 length is 19 residues. The germline CDR1 and CDR2 sequences are KGHSH and LQKENI. The CDR3 region is CASSPPGLAANAPRGEQFF. The CDR3 DNA follows: TGTGCCAGCTCACCACCCGGACTAGCGGCTAACGCGCCCCGGGGTGAGCAGTTCTTC.

This clone was seen a few times. This rearrangement joins TRBV7-2 to TRBJ2-3; TRBD2 agrees at 11 bases. Unmatched junction bases numbered 7, after V lost 5 bases and J lost 6 bases. Looked up from germline, CDR1 is SGHTA and CDR2 is FQGNSA. This CDR3 contains 15 residues. The CDR3, as DNA: TGTGCCAGCAGCATGACTAGCGGGACCTTGGATACGCAGTATTTT. Protein: CASSMTSGTLDTQYF.

The chain joins TRBV4-3 to TRBJ2-5; tentative D call: TRBD1 (6 bases). Trimming took 4 bases from V and 1 from J, leaving 7 bases between them. This CDR3 contains 13 residues. Germline CDR1 is LGHNA and CDR2 is YSLEER. CDR3 nucleotide sequence: TGCGCCAGCAGCCCCAGGGGCCAAGAGACCCAGTACTTC. It is translated as CASSPRGQETQYF.

This clone has a handful of counts. The V call is TRBV5-1, the J call TRBJ1-6; D is unresolved. The germline V gene has CDR1 SGHRS and CDR2 YFSETQ. The V end lost 0 bases, the J end lost 10 bases, and 14 bases lay between the germline ends. CDR3 length: 15 residues. CDR3 loop: CASSLGRVNTSPLHF. In DNA form, the CDR3 reads TGCGCCAGCAGCTTGGGCCGGGTCAACACCTCACCCCTCCACTTT.

This clone was counted a few times. The chain recombines TRBV29-1 with TRBJ1-2; D remains unclear. Trimming shortened V by 4 bases and J by 2 bases, and 8 bases separated the two germline ends. The CDR3 length is 12 residues. The germline gives CDR1 SQVTM, CDR2 ANQGSEA. DNA for the CDR3: TGCAGCGTTGCGATGGAGAACTATGGCTACACCTTC. This codes for CSVAMENYGYTF.

J is TRBJ2-4 and V is TRBV13; D gene uncertain. The germline CDR1 and CDR2 sequences are PRHDT and FYEKMQ (reference sequence). Trimming removed 7 bases from V and 2 bases from J, with 15 bases in between. The CDR3 spans 15 residues. CDR3 DNA sequence: TGTGCCAGCACCCGCTTAGTAGCATCCAAAAACATTCAGTACTTC. Amino acids: CASTRLVASKNIQYF. Together with reference TRBV13 and TRBJ2-4, the CDR3 gives the full variable domain: AAGVIQSPRHLIKEKRETATLKCYPIPRHDTVYWYQQGPGQDPQFLISFYEKMQSDKGSIPDRFSAQQFSDYHSELNMSSLELGDSALYFCASTRLVASKNIQYFGAGTRLSVL.

The chain carries TRBV9 and TRBJ2-1; D might be TRBD2 (5 bases). V lost 0 bases and J lost 0, with 13 bases in between. This CDR3 has 17 residues. The germline CDR1 and CDR2 sequences are SGDLS and YYNGEE. Here the CDR3 DNA reads TGTGCCAGCAGCGTAGGGTTCAAAGGAGGCTCCTACAATGAGCAGTTCTTC. Amino acids: CASSVGFKGGSYNEQFF.

This clone was seen only a few times. V usage is TRBV7-9 and J usage is TRBJ1-3; D remains unclear. V lost 6 bases, J lost 0 bases, and 6 bases lay in between. The CDR3 contains 13 residues. In germline, CDR1 is SEHNR, CDR2 FQNEAQ (reference sequence). The CDR3 DNA reads TGTGCCAGCAGTCCGGGCTCTGGAAACACCATATATTTT. This codes for CASSPGSGNTIYF.

The rearrangement links TRBV5-1 to TRBJ2-5; perhaps TRBD1 as D (7 bases). Germline V lookup: CDR1 SGHRS, CDR2 YFSETQ. V shed 6 bases and J shed 3 bases, with 18 bases lying between them. CDR3 length: 15 amino acids. CDR3 in DNA: TGCGCCAGCAAGGGGGCCGGGGGTCCGGAAGAGACCCAGTACTTC. Translated, it gives CASKGAGGPEETQYF.

This clone has just a few counts. V and J are TRBV27 and TRBJ1-1; D not certain. The CDR3 loop spans 21 amino acids. Trimming took 0 bases from V and 4 from J, leaving 30 bases between them. Per the germline V gene, CDR1 is MNHEY and CDR2 is SMNVEV (reference sequence). CDR3 region: CASSLSSHRSRRGDRFTEAFF. CDR3 nucleotide sequence: TGTGCCAGCAGTTTATCGTCCCATCGGTCCCGACGTGGAGATAGGTTCACTGAAGCTTTCTTT.

A few counts support this clone. This chain joins TRBV2 and TRBJ1-2; no clear D gene. Germline CDR1 reads SNHLY; CDR2 reads FYNNEI. V lost 2 bases to trimming and J lost 8 bases, with 12 bases between them. The CDR3 consists of 13 residues. DNA for the CDR3: TGTGCCAGCAGTGAAATCCTGGGAGGGGGCTACACCTTC. Translating gives CASSEILGGGYTF.

This rearrangement joins TRBV2 to TRBJ1-3; the D gene is possibly TRBD1 (5 bases). Germline V gene lookup returns CDR1 SNHLY and CDR2 FYNNEI. The CDR3 contains 13 residues. Trimming removed 9 bases from V and 0 bases from J, with 9 bases in between. Written as DNA, the CDR3 is TGTGCCAGTCTACAGGACTCTGGAAACACCATATATTTT. It specifies CASLQDSGNTIYF. Looking up the rest from reference TRBV2 and TRBJ1-3 gives the full variable domain: EPEVTQTPSHQVTQMGQEVILRCVPISNHLYFYWYRQILGQKVEFLVSFYNNEISEKSEIFDDQFSVERPDGSNFTLKIRSTKLEDSAMYFCASLQDSGNTIYFGEGSWLTVV.

The V gene is TRBV30, the J gene TRBJ1-3, with D maybe TRBD1 (6 bases). Trimming cost V 3 bases and J 10 bases, with 19 bases left between them. The CDR3 has 14 amino acids. CDR1 and CDR2 from the germline V gene are GTSNPN and SVGIG (reference sequence). This CDR3 is CAWRTSGHGTTIYF. As DNA, the CDR3 is TGTGCCTGGAGGACGTCGGGACATGGGACGACCATATATTTT.

The chain recombines TRBV4-3 with TRBJ1-2; weak D call: TRBD1 (5 bases). The CDR3 spans 15 residues. CDR1 is LGHNA and CDR2 is YSLEER in the germline V gene. Trimming pared 3 bases from V and 4 bases from J, leaving 15 bases between. CDR3 protein: CASSHGSGGTYGYTF. Here the CDR3 DNA reads TGCGCCAGCAGCCACGGCAGTGGGGGGACCTATGGCTACACCTTC.

The V gene is TRBV4-3, the J gene TRBJ2-3; a possible D gene is TRBD2 (6 bases). V dropped 3 bases and J dropped 3 bases, with 7 bases sitting between them. The length of the CDR3 is 13 residues. CDR1 is LGHNA, CDR2 YSLEER, per germline. The CDR3 loop is CASSQTSTDTQYF. The CDR3 DNA reads TGCGCCAGCAGCCAGACTAGTACAGATACGCAGTATTTT.

This clone was observed once. This sequence joins TRBV7-2 and TRBJ2-1, with a possible D match to TRBD1 (6 bases). Germline CDR1 and CDR2: SGHTA and FQGNSA. V lost 7 bases and J lost 0, with 10 bases in between. This CDR3 is 14 amino acids long. CDR3 coding DNA: TGTGCCAGCACCCAAGGGGGCTCCTACAATGAGCAGTTCTTC. Amino acid sequence: CASTQGGSYNEQFF.

The chain is built from TRBV9 and TRBJ2-3, with D possibly matching TRBD2 (6 bases). The CDR3 loop spans 14 amino acids. V was cut by 4 bases and J by 0 bases, with 9 bases left in between. Germline V gene data show CDR1 as SGDLS and CDR2 as YYNGEE. The CDR3 protein is CASSLGLSTDTQYF. DNA of the CDR3: TGTGCCAGCAGCCTGGGACTGAGCACAGATACGCAGTATTTT.

The table lists this clone with a few counts. This chain joins TRBV11-2 and TRBJ2-2, with TRBD1 identical over 7 bases. V was pared by 5 bases and J by 3 bases, with 9 bases of the junction left unmatched. The CDR3 is made up of 16 amino acids. CDR1 SGHAT and CDR2 FQNNGV come from the germline V gene. This CDR3 is CASSHGTAGDTGELFF. DNA for the CDR3: TGTGCCAGCAGCCACGGGACAGCAGGGGACACCGGGGAGCTGTTTTTT.

The table lists this clone with a few counts. The chain employs TRBV6-5 and TRBJ1-2, with D maybe TRBD1 (6 bases). Germline V gene lookup returns CDR1 MNHEY and CDR2 SVGAGI. V was shortened by 2 bases and J by 7 bases, with 11 bases between the two germline ends. This CDR3 region has 13 residues. CDR3 region: CASSYGTSAGYTF. DNA of the CDR3: TGTGCCAGCAGTTACGGGACATCAGCTGGCTACACCTTC.

The genes are TRBV12-5 and TRBJ2-3; D might be TRBD1 (6 bases). CDR1 and CDR2 (germline): LGHNT, FRNRAP. There are 16 residues in the CDR3. Between the trimmed V and J ends, which lost 1 base and 0 bases, there was a span of 11 bases. This CDR3 reads CASGLAPDSSTDTQYF. The DNA for the CDR3 is TGTGCTAGTGGTTTGGCCCCGGACAGTAGCACAGATACGCAGTATTTT.

This clone was found a few times. The V call is TRBV20-1, the J call TRBJ1-1; weak D call: TRBD1 (5 bases). Germline loops: CDR1 DFQATT, CDR2 SNEGSKA (reference sequence). The CDR3 runs 11 residues. The CDR3 reads CRGEEGTEAFF. CDR3 coding DNA: TGCAGGGGGGAGGAAGGAACTGAAGCTTTCTTT.

This chain uses TRBV19 with TRBJ1-1; 7 bases map to TRBD1. This CDR3 spans 15 amino acids. V was clipped by 3 bases and J by 6 bases; unmatched bases: 10. Germline V gene lookup returns CDR1 LNHDA and CDR2 SQIVND (reference sequence). The CDR3 nucleotides read TGTGCCAGTAGTATGGGGGTCAGGGGGGTTGCTGAAGCTTTCTTT. It is translated as CASSMGVRGVAEAFF. Full variable domain (rest looked up from reference TRBV19 and TRBJ1-1): DGGITQSPKYLFRKEGQNVTLSCEQNLNHDAMYWYRQDPGQGLRLIYYSQIVNDFQKGDIAEGYSVSREKKESFPLTVTSAQKNPTAFYLCASSMGVRGVAEAFFGQGTRLTVV.

The chain joins TRBV7-2 to TRBJ1-2, with TRBD1 as a possible D gene (6 bases). V was trimmed by 1 base and J by 4 bases, leaving 10 bases between them. The CDR3 covers 14 residues. CDR1 is SGHTA and CDR2 is FQGNSA in the germline V gene. DNA for the CDR3: TGTGCCAGCAGCTTAGTGGGACACGGCTATGGCTACACCTTC. It translates to CASSLVGHGYGYTF.

This clone occurred a few times. One end of the junction varies from germline; a read error may be responsible. This chain links TRBV18 with TRBJ2-6, with D possibly TRBD1 on 5 matching bases. The CDR3 is 15 residues long. CDR1 and CDR2 from the germline V gene are KGHSH and LQKENI. CDR3 protein: CASSSPGSGANVLAF. In DNA, the CDR3 is TGTGCCAGCTCATCCCCGGGCTCTGGGGCCAACGTCCTGGCTTTC.

The CDR3 here is CASSPGQGEDTQYF. DNA for the CDR3: TGTGCCAGCAGTCCGGGACAGGGTGAGGATACGCAGTATTTT. This chain uses TRBV5-6 with TRBJ2-3; 9 bases align to TRBD1. The CDR3 has 14 residues. The germline CDR1 and CDR2 sequences are SGHDT and YYEEEE. V lost 5 bases to trimming and J lost 6 bases; unmatched junction nucleotides: 7. Supplemented by reference TRBV5-6 and TRBJ2-3, the full variable domain reads DAGVTQSPTHLIKTRGQQVTLRCSPKSGHDTVSWYQQALGQGPQFIFQYYEEEERQRGNFPDRFSGHQFPNYSSELNVNALLLGDSALYLCASSPGQGEDTQYFGPGTRLTVL.

This clone was seen a few times. The chain joins TRBV19 to TRBJ2-7; D call uncertain. The V end lost 5 bases, the J end lost 2 bases, and 4 bases lay between the germline ends. Germline lookup yields CDR1 LNHDA and CDR2 SQIVND (reference sequence). The CDR3 contains 11 residues. The CDR3 region is CASSHAYEQYF. The CDR3, as DNA: TGTGCCAGTAGTCATGCCTACGAGCAGTACTTC.

This clone turned up a few times. The chain joins TRBV6-6 to TRBJ2-1, with TRBD2 matching over 8 bases. The CDR3 has 15 residues. The V gene's germline CDR1 is MNHNY and CDR2 SVGAGI (reference sequence). J gave up 4 bases and V 4 bases, and 6 bases lay outside the gene matches. The CDR3 loop is CASSSAGDSYNEQFF. DNA for the CDR3: TGTGCCAGCAGTTCAGCGGGAGACTCATACAATGAGCAGTTCTTC.

The gene calls are TRBV7-9 and TRBJ2-2; possibly TRBD2 for D (6 bases). Trimming stripped 5 bases from V and 3 bases from J, with 13 bases between. CDR1 and CDR2 from the germline V gene are SEHNR and FQNEAQ (reference sequence). The CDR3 is made up of 15 amino acids. CDR3 in DNA: TGTGCCAGCAGCCCCGGGAGTCAAGACACCGGGGAGCTGTTTTTT. Translation: CASSPGSQDTGELFF.

A few counts support this clone. The rearrangement uses TRBV5-1 and TRBJ2-7; 9 positions match TRBD2. The CDR3 covers 16 residues. Germline loops: CDR1 SGHRS, CDR2 YFSETQ. Trimming took 4 bases from V and 4 from J; bases not matched to a gene: 12. The CDR3 nucleotides read TGCGCCAGCAGCCTGACCTCAGCGGGAGGAACTTACGAGCAGTACTTC. Its protein product is CASSLTSAGGTYEQYF.

CDR3 loop: CSVNRGNTEAFF. CDR3 DNA sequence: TGCAGCGTCAACAGGGGGAACACTGAAGCTTTCTTT. The chain couples TRBV29-1 to TRBJ1-1; 7 bases map to TRBD1. The V and J ends lost 6 bases and 1 base, in that order; junction bases with no gene match: 2. CDR1 and CDR2 from the germline V gene are SQVTM and ANQGSEA. This CDR3 contains 12 residues. The full variable domain, in which reference TRBV29-1 and TRBJ1-1 provide the parts outside the CDR3, is SAVISQKPSRDICQRGTSLTIQCQVDSQVTMMFWYRQQPGQSLTLIATANQGSEATYESGFVIDKFPISRPNLTFSTLTVSNMSPEDSSIYLCSVNRGNTEAFFGQGTRLTVV.